This T cell receptor beta chain was sequenced for a study of T cell repertoires in cytomegalovirus infection. Study-wide context: Researchers turned to recently identified HLA-C-restricted CMV epitopes as well as well-studied HLA-B-restricted ones. Study outcomes and limitations: The ex vivo response was dominated by HLA-C-restricted CMV-specific TCR beta clonotypes.

About this clonotype: Its cognate antigen is unknown.

One entry per CDR3 protein, called by TCRdb with MiXCR from the reads. The profile shows some 940,000 distinct CDR3 sequences, roughly 31% of them singletons. CDR1 LGHNA and CDR2 YSLEER come from the germline V gene. This CDR3 contains 17 residues. Trimming at V came to 1 base and at J to 1 base, leaving 7 bases not matched to a gene. The sample here was cultured CD8+ T cells from PBMCs, taken from culture after CMV antigen stimulation. The sequence was collected from a human donor in good health (CMV status not recorded). Some clones in this sample may be carry-over from other donors' samples. This sequence joins TRBV4-3 and TRBJ2-4; 7 bases match TRBD2. CDR3 nucleotide sequence: TGCGCCAGCAGCCAAGCTCTGGGGAGGGAGGCCAAAAACATTCAGTACTTC. It specifies CASSQALGREAKNIQYF.